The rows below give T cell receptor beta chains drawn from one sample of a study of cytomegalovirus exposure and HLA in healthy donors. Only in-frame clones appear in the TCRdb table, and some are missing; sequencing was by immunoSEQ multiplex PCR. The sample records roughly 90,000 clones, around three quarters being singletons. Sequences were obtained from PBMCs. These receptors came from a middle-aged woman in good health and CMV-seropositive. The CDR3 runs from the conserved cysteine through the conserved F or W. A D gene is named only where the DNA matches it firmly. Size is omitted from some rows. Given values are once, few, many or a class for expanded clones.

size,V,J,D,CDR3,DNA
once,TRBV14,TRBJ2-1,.,CASSRTGRGFGEQFF,TGTGCCAGCAGCCGAACAGGGAGGGGGTTTGGGGAGCAGTTCTTC
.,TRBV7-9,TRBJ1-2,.,CASSLADRPNHGYTF,TGTGCCAGCAGCTTAGCCGACAGGCCCAATCATGGCTACACCTTC
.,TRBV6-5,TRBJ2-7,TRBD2,CASGPGREGLRGQYF,TGTGCCAGCGGCCCCGGGCGGGAGGGCCTCCGTGGGCAGTACTTC
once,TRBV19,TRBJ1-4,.,CASSSRALSPAGREKLFF,TGTGCCAGTAGTAGCAGGGCCTTATCTCCGGCTGGCAGAGAAAAACTGTTTTTT
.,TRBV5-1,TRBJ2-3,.,CASSLGGAGTDTQYF,TGCGCCAGCAGCTTGGGGGGAGCGGGCACAGATACGCAGTATTTT
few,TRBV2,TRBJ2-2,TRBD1,CASSGGQGITGELFF,TGTGCCAGCAGTGGAGGACAGGGGATCACCGGGGAGCTGTTTTTT
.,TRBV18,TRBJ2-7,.,CASSPRPGGSLSYEQYF,TGTGCCAGCTCACCTAGGCCGGGGGGCTCCCTCTCCTACGAGCAGTACTTC
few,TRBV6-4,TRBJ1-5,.,CASRSGTKNQPQHF,TGTGCCAGCAGATCCGGGACAAAAAATCAGCCCCAGCATTTT
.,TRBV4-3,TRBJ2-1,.,CASSQGSARDEQFF,TGCGCCAGCAGCCAAGGTTCAGCGCGGGATGAGCAGTTCTTC
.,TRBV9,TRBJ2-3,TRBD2,CASSPRGSGSITGTDTQYF,TGTGCCAGCAGCCCCCGGGGTAGCGGGTCTATTACCGGCACAGATACGCAGTATTTT
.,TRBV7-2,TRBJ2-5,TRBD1,CASSFDRAVGETQYF,TGTGCCAGCAGCTTTGACAGGGCGGTAGGAGAGACCCAGTACTTC
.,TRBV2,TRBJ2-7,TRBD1,CASRDRGREVDEQYF,TGTGCCAGCAGGGACAGGGGACGGGAGGTAGACGAGCAGTACTTC
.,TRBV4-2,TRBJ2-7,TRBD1,CASSQDRTGGPADYEQYF,TGTGCCAGCAGCCAAGATCGGACAGGGGGCCCTGCCGACTACGAGCAGTACTTC
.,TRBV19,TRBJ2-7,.,CASSIRPDYEQYF,TGTGCCAGTAGTATCAGGCCAGACTACGAGCAGTACTTC
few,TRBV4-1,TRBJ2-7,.,CASSQVGAGYEQYF,TGCGCCAGCAGCCAAGTGGGGGCGGGCTACGAGCAGTACTTC
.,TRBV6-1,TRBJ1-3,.,CASSPRAGNTIYF,TGTGCCAGCTCCCCTCGGGCTGGAAACACCATATATTTT
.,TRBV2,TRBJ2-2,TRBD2,CASSDPGSRGLAGTNGELFF,TGTGCCAGCAGTGATCCCGGGAGCCGGGGACTAGCGGGAACGAACGGGGAGCTGTTTTTT
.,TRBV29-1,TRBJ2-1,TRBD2,CSVDGLAGPISSYNEQFF,TGCAGCGTTGACGGACTAGCGGGACCGATCAGCTCCTACAATGAGCAGTTCTTC
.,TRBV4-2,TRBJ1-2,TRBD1,CASSQGFEGASGYTF,TGTGCCAGCAGCCAGGGCTTCGAGGGGGCGAGTGGCTACACCTTC
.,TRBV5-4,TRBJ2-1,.,CASSLSGTYNEQFF,TGTGCCAGCAGCTTGAGCGGAACCTACAATGAGCAGTTCTTC
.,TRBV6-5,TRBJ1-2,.,CASLRRGGGYTF,TGTGCCAGCCTCCGGAGGGGCGGTGGCTACACCTTC
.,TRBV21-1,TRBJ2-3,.,CARQPRGNTQYF,TGTGCCAGACAACCCAGGGGAAATACGCAGTATTTT
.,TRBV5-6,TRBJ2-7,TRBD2,CASSIGGSSYEQYF,TGTGCCAGCAGCATCGGGGGGAGCTCCTACGAGCAGTACTTC
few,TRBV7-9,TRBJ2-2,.,CASSFVANTGELFF,TGTGCCAGCAGCTTCGTCGCGAACACCGGGGAGCTGTTTTTT
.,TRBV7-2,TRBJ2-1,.,CASSLGDIRNEQFF,TGTGCCAGCAGCTTAGGGGACATAAGGAATGAGCAGTTCTTC
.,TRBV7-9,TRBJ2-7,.,CASSPPGASYEQYF,TGTGCCAGCAGTCCACCGGGAGCCTCCTACGAGCAGTACTTC
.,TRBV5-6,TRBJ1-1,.,CASSLWGGHEAFF,TGTGCCAGCAGCTTGTGGGGGGGACACGAAGCTTTCTTT
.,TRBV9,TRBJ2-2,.,CASSVTVTGELFF,TGTGCCAGCAGCGTAACGGTCACCGGGGAGCTGTTTTTT
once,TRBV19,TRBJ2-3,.,CASSIPSKTDTQYF,TGTGCCAGTAGTATTCCTAGTAAGACAGATACGCAGTATTTT
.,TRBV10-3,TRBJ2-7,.,CAIGRTDVYEQYF,TGTGCCATCGGAAGGACAGATGTCTACGAGCAGTACTTC
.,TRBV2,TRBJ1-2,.,CASTGNQYGYTF,TGTGCCAGTACAGGGAATCAGTATGGCTACACCTTC
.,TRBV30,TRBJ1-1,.,CAWSGAMNTEAFF,TGTGCCTGGAGTGGAGCGATGAACACTGAAGCTTTCTTT
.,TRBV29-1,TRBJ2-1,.,CSVDSQGMGEQFF,TGCAGCGTTGACAGCCAGGGGATGGGTGAGCAGTTCTTC
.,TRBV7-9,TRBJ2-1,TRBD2,CASSLAGGYSYNEQFF,TGTGCCAGCAGCTTAGCGGGAGGGTACTCCTACAATGAGCAGTTCTTC
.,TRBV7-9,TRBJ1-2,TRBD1,CASSQQGVYGYTF,TGTGCCAGCAGCCAACAGGGGGTTTATGGCTACACCTTC
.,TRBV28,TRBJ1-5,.,CASSLGQGKQPQHF,TGTGCCAGCAGTTTGGGGCAGGGTAAACAGCCCCAGCATTTT
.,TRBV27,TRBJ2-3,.,CASSSQGDLTDTQYF,TGTGCCAGCAGTTCCCAGGGTGATCTGACAGATACGCAGTATTTT
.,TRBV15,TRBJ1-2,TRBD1,CATSAHFGTGTYGYTF,TGTGCCACCAGCGCCCATTTTGGGACAGGGACCTATGGCTACACCTTC
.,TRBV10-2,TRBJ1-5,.,CASSKGYTQPQHF,TGCGCCAGCAGTAAGGGGTACACTCAGCCCCAGCATTTT
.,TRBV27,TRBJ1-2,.,CASSFSRGGGYGYTF,TGTGCCAGCAGTTTTTCAAGGGGGGGAGGCTATGGCTACACCTTC
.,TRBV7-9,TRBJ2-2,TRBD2,CASSPQGLNTGELFF,TGTGCCAGCAGCCCTCAGGGACTAAACACCGGGGAGCTGTTTTTT
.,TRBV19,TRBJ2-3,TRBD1,CASSIVRTGGASTDTQYF,TGTGCCAGTAGTATAGTCCGGACAGGGGGGGCGAGCACAGATACGCAGTATTTT
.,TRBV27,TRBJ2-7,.,CASRVTMGPVEQYF,TGTGCCAGCAGGGTAACGATGGGCCCCGTCGAGCAGTACTTC
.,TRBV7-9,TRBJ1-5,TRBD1,CASSLTGGWGQPQHF,TGTGCCAGCAGCTTGACAGGGGGATGGGGTCAGCCCCAGCATTTT
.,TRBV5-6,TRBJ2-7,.,CASRVGTPTSYEQYF,TGTGCCAGCAGAGTAGGGACTCCGACCTCCTACGAGCAGTACTTC
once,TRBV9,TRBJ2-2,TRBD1,CASSVRDSETGELFF,TGTGCCAGCAGCGTCCGGGACAGCGAGACCGGGGAGCTGTTCTTT
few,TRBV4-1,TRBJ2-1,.,CASGLEGGYNEQFF,TGCGCCAGCGGCCTAGAGGGGGGTTACAATGAGCAGTTCTTC
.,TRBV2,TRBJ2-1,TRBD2,CASSDRAGGPGEQFF,TGTGCCAGCAGTGATAGAGCGGGAGGGCCTGGTGAGCAGTTCTTC
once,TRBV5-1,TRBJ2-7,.,CASSFSDSYEQYF,TGCGCCAGCAGCTTTAGCGACTCCTACGAGCAGTACTTC
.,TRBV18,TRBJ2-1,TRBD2,CASSPPLSGIIGKDNEQFF,TGTGCCAGCTCACCACCTCTTAGCGGGATTATAGGAAAGGACAATGAGCAGTTCTTC
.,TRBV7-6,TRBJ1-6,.,CASSLSNSPLHF,TGTGCCAGCAGCTTGAGCAATTCACCCCTCCACTTT
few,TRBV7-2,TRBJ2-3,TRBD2,CASSYTTSGSQYF,TGTGCCAGCAGCTACACGACTAGCGGGTCGCAGTATTTT
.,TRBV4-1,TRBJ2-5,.,CASSQDDGRETQYF,TGCGCCAGCAGCCAAGATGATGGGCGAGAGACCCAGTACTTC
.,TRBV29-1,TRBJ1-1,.,CSVEDGRGGNTEAFF,TGCAGCGTTGAAGACGGAAGGGGTGGAAACACTGAAGCTTTCTTT
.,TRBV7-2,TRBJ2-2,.,CASSYGQPNTGELLF,TGTGCCAGCAGTTACGGACAGCCAAACACCGGGGAGCTGTTATTT